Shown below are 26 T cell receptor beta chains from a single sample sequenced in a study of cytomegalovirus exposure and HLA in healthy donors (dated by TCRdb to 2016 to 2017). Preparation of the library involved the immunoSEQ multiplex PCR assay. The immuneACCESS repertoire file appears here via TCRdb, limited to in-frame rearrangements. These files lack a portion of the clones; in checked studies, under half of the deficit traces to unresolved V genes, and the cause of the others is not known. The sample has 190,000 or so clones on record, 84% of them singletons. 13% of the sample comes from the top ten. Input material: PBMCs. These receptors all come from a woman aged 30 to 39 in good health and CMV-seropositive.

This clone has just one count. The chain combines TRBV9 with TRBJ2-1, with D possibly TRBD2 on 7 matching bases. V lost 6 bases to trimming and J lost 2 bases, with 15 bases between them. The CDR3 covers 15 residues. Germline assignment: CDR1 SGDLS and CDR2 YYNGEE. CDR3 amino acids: CASTTGGRPYNEQFF. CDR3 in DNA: TGTGCCAGCACCACGGGGGGCAGACCCTACAATGAGCAGTTCTTC.

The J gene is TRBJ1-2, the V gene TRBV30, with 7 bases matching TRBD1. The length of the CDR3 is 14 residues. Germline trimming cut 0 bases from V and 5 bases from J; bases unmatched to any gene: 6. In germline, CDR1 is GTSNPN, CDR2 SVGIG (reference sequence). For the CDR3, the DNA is TGTGCCTGGAGTGTACCACAGGGGCCTTATGGCTACACCTTC. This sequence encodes CAWSVPQGPYGYTF.

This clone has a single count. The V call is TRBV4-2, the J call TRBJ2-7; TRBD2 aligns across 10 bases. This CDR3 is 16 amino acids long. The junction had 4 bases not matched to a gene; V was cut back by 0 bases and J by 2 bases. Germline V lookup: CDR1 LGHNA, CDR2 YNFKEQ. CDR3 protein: CASSQDLAGVPYEQYF. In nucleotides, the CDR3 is TGTGCCAGCAGCCAAGATCTAGCGGGAGTCCCCTACGAGCAGTACTTC.

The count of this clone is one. The CDR3 is CASSLIPGTEGNTIYF. CDR3 bases: TGCGCCAGCAGCTTGATTCCCGGGACAGAAGGAAACACCATATATTTT. J is TRBJ1-3 and V is TRBV5-1; 7 bases match TRBD1. The CDR3 has 16 amino acids. The V segment lost 1 base and the J segment 4 bases; nucleotides outside the gene matches: 8. CDR1 is SGHRS, CDR2 YFSETQ, per germline.

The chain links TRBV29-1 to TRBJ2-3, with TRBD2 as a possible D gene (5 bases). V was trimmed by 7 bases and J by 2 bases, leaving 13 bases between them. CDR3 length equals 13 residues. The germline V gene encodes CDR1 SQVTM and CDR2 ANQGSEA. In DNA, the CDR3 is TGCAGCGGTGCGGGCGCGTCCACAGATACGCAGTATTTT. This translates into CSGAGASTDTQYF.

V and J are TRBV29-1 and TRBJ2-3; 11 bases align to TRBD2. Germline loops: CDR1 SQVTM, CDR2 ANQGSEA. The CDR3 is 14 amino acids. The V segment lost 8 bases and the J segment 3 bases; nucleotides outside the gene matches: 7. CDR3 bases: TGCAGCACCCTACTAGCGGGAGTAACAGATACGCAGTATTTT. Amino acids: CSTLLAGVTDTQYF.

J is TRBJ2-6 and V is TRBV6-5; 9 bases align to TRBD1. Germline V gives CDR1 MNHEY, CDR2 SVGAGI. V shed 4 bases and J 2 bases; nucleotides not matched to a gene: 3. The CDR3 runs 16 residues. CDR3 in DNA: TGTGCCAGCAGTTTCGGACAGGGGACTGGGGCCAACGTCCTGACTTTC. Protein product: CASSFGQGTGANVLTF.

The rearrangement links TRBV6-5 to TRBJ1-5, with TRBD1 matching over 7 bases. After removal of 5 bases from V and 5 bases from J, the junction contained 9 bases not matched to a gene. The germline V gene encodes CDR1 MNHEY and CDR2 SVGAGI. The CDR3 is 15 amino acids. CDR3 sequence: CASSTSPGGDQPQHF. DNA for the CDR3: TGTGCCAGCAGTACGTCACCAGGGGGAGATCAGCCCCAGCATTTT.

Written as DNA, the CDR3 is TGTGCCAGCAGCTACTCAGGGGGCGGCGGGACTGAAGCTTTCTTT. This encodes CASSYSGGGGTEAFF. The V call is TRBV5-5, the J call TRBJ1-1, with 8 bases identical to TRBD1. The CDR3 sequence is 15 residues long. With 3 bases clipped from V and 5 bases from J, the junction kept 9 bases outside the gene matches. Germline V gene sequence: CDR1 SGHKS, CDR2 YYEKEE (reference sequence).

CDR3 residues: CASSRTGTNTEAFF. The CDR3, as DNA: TGCGCCAGCAGTCGAACAGGGACGAACACTGAAGCTTTCTTT. This rearrangement joins TRBV5-1 to TRBJ1-1; D is possibly TRBD1 (6 bases). In germline, CDR1 is SGHRS, CDR2 YFSETQ. V was shortened by 5 bases and J by 1 base, with 12 bases between the two germline ends. The CDR3 extends over 14 amino acids.

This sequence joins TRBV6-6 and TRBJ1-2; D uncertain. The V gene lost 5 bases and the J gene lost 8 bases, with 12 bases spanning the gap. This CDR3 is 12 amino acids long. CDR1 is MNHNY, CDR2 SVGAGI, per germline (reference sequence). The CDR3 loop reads CASSPTSYGYTF. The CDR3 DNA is TGTGCCAGCAGTCCCACCAGTTACGGCTACACCTTC.

The CDR3 region is CASSLQAAQETQYF. Written as DNA, the CDR3 is TGTGCCAGCAGTTTACAAGCGGCCCAAGAGACCCAGTACTTC. This chain links TRBV28 with TRBJ2-5, with a possible D match to TRBD2 (5 bases). Trimming removed 2 bases from V and 1 base from J, with 8 bases in between. The CDR3 spans 14 residues. Germline lookup yields CDR1 MDHEN and CDR2 SYDVKM.

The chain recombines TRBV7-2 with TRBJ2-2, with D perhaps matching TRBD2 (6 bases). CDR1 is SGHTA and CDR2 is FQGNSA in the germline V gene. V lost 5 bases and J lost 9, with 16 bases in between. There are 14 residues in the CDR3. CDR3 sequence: CASSPGLSWRELFF. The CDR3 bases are TGTGCCAGCAGCCCCGGACTATCTTGGCGGGAGCTGTTTTTT.

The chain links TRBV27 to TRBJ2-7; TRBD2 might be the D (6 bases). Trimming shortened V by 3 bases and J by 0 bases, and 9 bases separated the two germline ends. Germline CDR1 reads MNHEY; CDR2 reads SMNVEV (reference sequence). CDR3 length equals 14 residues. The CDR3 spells CASSFGRSSYEQYF. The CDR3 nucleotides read TGTGCCAGCAGTTTTGGGAGGAGCTCCTACGAGCAGTACTTC.

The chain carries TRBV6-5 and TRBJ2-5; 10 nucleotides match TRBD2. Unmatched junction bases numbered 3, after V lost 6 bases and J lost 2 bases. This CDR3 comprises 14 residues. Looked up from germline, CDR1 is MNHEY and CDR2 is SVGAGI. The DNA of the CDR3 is TGTGCCAGCAGGCCAGCGGGAGGGCAAGAGACCCAGTACTTC. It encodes CASRPAGGQETQYF.

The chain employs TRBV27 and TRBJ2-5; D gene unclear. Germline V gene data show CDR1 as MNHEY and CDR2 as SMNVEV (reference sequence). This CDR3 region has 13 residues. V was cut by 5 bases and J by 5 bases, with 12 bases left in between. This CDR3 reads CASSREERETQYF. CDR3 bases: TGTGCCAGCAGTCGAGAGGAGAGGGAGACCCAGTACTTC.

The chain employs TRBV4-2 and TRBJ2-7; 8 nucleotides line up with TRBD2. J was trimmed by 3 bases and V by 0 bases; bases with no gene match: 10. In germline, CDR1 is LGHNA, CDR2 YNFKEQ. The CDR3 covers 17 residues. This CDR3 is CASSQEEGSGNYYEQYF. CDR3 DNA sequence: TGTGCCAGCAGCCAAGAGGAGGGTAGCGGGAACTACTACGAGCAGTACTTC.

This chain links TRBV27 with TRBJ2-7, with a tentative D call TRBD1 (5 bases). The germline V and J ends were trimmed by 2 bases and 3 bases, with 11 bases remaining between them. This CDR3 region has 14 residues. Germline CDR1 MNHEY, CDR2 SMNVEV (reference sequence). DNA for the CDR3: TGTGCCAGCAGTTTAAACGCTAGGGGCTACGAGCAGTACTTC. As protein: CASSLNARGYEQYF.

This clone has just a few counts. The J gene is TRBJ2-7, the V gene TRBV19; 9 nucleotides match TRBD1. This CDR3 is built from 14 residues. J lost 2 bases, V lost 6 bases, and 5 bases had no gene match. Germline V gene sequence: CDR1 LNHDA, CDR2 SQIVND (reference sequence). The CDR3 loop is CASRTGQGTYEQYF. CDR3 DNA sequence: TGTGCCAGTAGGACGGGACAGGGTACCTACGAGCAGTACTTC.

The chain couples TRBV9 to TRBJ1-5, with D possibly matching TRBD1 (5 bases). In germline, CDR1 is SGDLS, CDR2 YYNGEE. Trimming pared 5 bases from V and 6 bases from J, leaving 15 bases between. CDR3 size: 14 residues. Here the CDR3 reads CASSGGGTTQPQHF. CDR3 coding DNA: TGTGCCAGCAGTGGCGGGGGGACCACTCAGCCCCAGCATTTT.

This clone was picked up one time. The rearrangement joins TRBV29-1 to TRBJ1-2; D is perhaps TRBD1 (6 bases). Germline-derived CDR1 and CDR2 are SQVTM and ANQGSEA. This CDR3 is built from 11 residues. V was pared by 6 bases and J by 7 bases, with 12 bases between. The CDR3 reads CSVYREAGYTF. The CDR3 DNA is TGCAGCGTATACAGGGAAGCTGGCTACACCTTC.

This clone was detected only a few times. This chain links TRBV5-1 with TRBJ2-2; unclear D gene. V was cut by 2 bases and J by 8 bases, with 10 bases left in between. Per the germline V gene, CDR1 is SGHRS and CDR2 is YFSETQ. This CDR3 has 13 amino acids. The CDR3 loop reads CASSLTAAGELFF. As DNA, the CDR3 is TGCGCCAGCAGCTTAACAGCTGCAGGGGAGCTGTTTTTT.

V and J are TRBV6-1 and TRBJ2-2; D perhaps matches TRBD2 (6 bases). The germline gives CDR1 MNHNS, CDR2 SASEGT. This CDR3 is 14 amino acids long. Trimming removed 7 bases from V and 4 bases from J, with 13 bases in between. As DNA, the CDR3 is TGTGCCAGCACCGCACGGGGAGGCACCGGGGAGCTGTTTTTT. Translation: CASTARGGTGELFF.

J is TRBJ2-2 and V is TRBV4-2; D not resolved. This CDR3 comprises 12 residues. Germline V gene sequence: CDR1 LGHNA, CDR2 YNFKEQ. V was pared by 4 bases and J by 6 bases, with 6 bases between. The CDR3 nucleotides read TGTGCCAGCAGCCTCCATTCCGGGGAGCTGTTTTTT. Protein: CASSLHSGELFF.

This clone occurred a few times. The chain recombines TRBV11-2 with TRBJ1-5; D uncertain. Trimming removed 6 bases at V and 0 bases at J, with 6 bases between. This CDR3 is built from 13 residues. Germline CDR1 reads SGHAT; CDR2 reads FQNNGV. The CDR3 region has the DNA TGTGCCAGCAGTTTACATAGCAATCAGCCCCAGCATTTT. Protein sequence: CASSLHSNQPQHF.

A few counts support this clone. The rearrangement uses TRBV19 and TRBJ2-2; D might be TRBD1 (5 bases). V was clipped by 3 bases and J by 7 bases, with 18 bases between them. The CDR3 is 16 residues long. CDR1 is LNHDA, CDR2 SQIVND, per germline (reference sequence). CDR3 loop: CASSMYRGNGFGELFF. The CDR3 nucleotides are TGTGCCAGTAGTATGTATAGGGGTAACGGTTTCGGGGAGCTGTTTTTT.